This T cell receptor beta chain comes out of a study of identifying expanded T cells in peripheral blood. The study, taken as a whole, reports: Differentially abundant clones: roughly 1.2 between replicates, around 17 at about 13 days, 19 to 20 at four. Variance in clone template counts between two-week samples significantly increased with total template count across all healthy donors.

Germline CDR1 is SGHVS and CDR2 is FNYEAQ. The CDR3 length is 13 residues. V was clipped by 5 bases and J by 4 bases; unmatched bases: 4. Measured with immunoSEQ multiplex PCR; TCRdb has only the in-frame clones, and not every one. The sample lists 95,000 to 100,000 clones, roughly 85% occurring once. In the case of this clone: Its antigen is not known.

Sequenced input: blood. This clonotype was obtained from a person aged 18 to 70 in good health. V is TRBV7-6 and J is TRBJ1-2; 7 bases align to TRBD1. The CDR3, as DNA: TGTGCCAGCAGCGCGGGACAGCCCTATGGCTACACCTTC. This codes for CASSAGQPYGYTF.